A single sample gave rise to the 29 T cell receptor beta chains below, sequenced in a study of OX40 agonist ivuxolimab in advanced cancers. Sequencing used immunoSEQ multiplex PCR; TCRdb keeps in-frame clones, though not all of them. In the table there are 43,000 or so clones, about nine tenths of which are singletons. This specimen consisted of CD4+ or CD8+ T cells sorted from blood, obtained in a trial of the OX40 agonist ivuxolimab. These TCRs come from an adult with an advanced solid tumor such as melanoma, head and neck, liver or kidney cancer.

The rearrangement joins TRBV7-8 to TRBJ2-7; 10 bases line up with TRBD1. Germline V gene lookup returns CDR1 SGHVS and CDR2 FQNEAQ. Trimming at V came to 4 bases and at J to 4 bases, leaving 4 bases not matched to a gene. The CDR3 covers 14 residues. CDR3 bases: TGTGCCAGCAGCTCGGGACAGGGGAGGTACGAGCAGTACTTC. Translated, it gives CASSSGQGRYEQYF.

The V and J genes are TRBV4-2 and TRBJ2-5; 7 nucleotides agree with TRBD1. The ends lost 3 bases at V and 3 bases at J; junction bases unmatched: 4. This CDR3 is 14 amino acids long. Germline loops: CDR1 LGHNA, CDR2 YNFKEQ. CDR3 sequence reads: CASSHLGQEETQYF. Written as DNA, the CDR3 is TGTGCCAGCAGCCATCTTGGACAGGAAGAGACCCAGTACTTC.

This clone has only a few counts. The chain is built from TRBV7-2 and TRBJ1-4; D gene uncertain. The CDR3 sequence is 14 residues long. Trimming left V 1 base short and J 5 bases short, with 8 bases between. Germline assignment: CDR1 SGHTA and CDR2 FQGNSA. CDR3 DNA: TGTGCCAGCAGCTTAGGGTCGGGGAATGAAAAACTGTTTTTT. Translating it yields CASSLGSGNEKLFF.

As concerns this clone: The sample contains more than one DNA sequence encoding this CDR3. V is TRBV7-2 and J is TRBJ2-1; 11 nucleotides agree with TRBD2. Trimming took 6 bases from V and 4 from J; bases not matched to a gene: 5. Germline CDR1 is SGHTA and CDR2 is FQGNSA. The CDR3 extends over 15 amino acids. In nucleotides, the CDR3 is TGTGCCAGCAGTACTAGCGGGAGCCCTTACAATGAGCAGTTCTTC. As protein: CASSTSGSPYNEQFF.

This clone appeared once. The identical CDR3 is also encoded by other nucleotide sequences in the sample. The chain couples TRBV6-1 to TRBJ1-4; D not resolved. The CDR3 runs to 16 residues. Germline CDR1 MNHNS, CDR2 SASEGT. Trimming cost V 4 bases and J 0 bases, with 12 bases left between them. The CDR3 DNA reads TGTGCCAGCAGTGTGAGAGGGCTTGCAACTAATGAAAAACTGTTTTTT. Protein product: CASSVRGLATNEKLFF.

J is TRBJ1-1 and V is TRBV28, with D possibly TRBD1 on 6 matching bases. V dropped 5 bases and J dropped 5 bases, with 15 bases sitting between them. This CDR3 contains 14 residues. In germline, CDR1 is MDHEN, CDR2 SYDVKM. This CDR3 is CASSKGHPGTEAFF. The CDR3 coding sequence is TGTGCCAGCAGTAAGGGACACCCGGGAACTGAAGCTTTCTTT.

This rearrangement joins TRBV5-1 to TRBJ1-1, with 7 bases lining up with TRBD1. CDR3 size: 13 residues. The germline gives CDR1 SGHRS, CDR2 YFSETQ. V lost 2 bases and J lost 8; bases outside the gene matches: 6. CDR3 coding DNA: TGCGCCAGCAGCTTAAAAGAGACAGGGGAAGCTTTCTTT. As protein: CASSLKETGEAFF.

The rearrangement uses TRBV7-3 and TRBJ2-1, with 8 bases that match TRBD2. V was clipped by 6 bases and J by 8 bases; unmatched bases: 12. The CDR3 has 15 residues. CDR1 SGHTA and CDR2 FQGTGA come from the germline V gene. The CDR3, as DNA: TGTGCCAGCAGGTCACAGAGCGGGAGTAGGGATGAGCAGTTCTTC. Protein product: CASRSQSGSRDEQFF.

The V call is TRBV7-2, the J call TRBJ2-1; 9 positions match TRBD1. Germline values: CDR1 SGHTA, CDR2 FQGNSA. This CDR3 has 14 amino acids. With V trimmed by 4 bases and J by 7 bases, 5 bases remained unmatched. This CDR3 is CASSSYRGQNEQFF. CDR3 sequence (DNA): TGTGCCAGCAGCTCCTACAGGGGGCAAAATGAGCAGTTCTTC.

The chain recombines TRBV9 with TRBJ1-3; D is unresolved. The CDR3 loop spans 17 amino acids. Between the trimmed V and J ends, which lost 4 bases and 0 bases, there was a span of 17 bases. Germline CDR1 SGDLS, CDR2 YYNGEE. CDR3 amino acids: CASSPPAGISSGNTIYF. Here the CDR3 DNA reads TGTGCCAGCAGCCCCCCAGCTGGGATAAGCTCTGGAAACACCATATATTTT.

This clone has just one count. V gene TRBV7-2 combines with J gene TRBJ2-1, with D unresolved. Trimming left V 5 bases short and J 6 bases short, with 14 bases between. CDR1 is SGHTA, CDR2 FQGNSA, per germline. CDR3 length: 14 amino acids. The CDR3 here is CASSPRSQLNEQFF. CDR3 sequence (DNA): TGTGCCAGCAGCCCCCGGTCCCAACTCAATGAGCAGTTCTTC.

This chain connects TRBV30 to TRBJ2-1; possible D gene TRBD2, 6 bases. Germline CDR1 and CDR2: GTSNPN and SVGIG (reference sequence). The length of the CDR3 is 13 residues. Trimming cost V 5 bases and J 6 bases, with 14 bases left between them. In DNA form, the CDR3 reads TGTGCCTGGGGAGGGCCGGCTGGCAATGAGCAGTTCTTC. Its translation is CAWGGPAGNEQFF.

V is TRBV18 and J is TRBJ1-3; D remains unclear. CDR3 length: 12 residues. Trimming took 2 bases from V and 9 from J, leaving 8 bases between them. Germline lookup yields CDR1 KGHSH and CDR2 LQKENI. In nucleotides, the CDR3 is TGTGCCAGCTCACCAGCGGACGGCACCATATATTTT. Translation gives CASSPADGTIYF.

The table lists this clone with a count of one. The chain links TRBV5-5 to TRBJ2-5; D might be TRBD1 or TRBD2, each matching 5 bases. The CDR3 runs to 15 residues. CDR1 is SGHKS and CDR2 is YYEKEE in the germline V gene (reference sequence). Trimming pared 4 bases from V and 4 bases from J, leaving 17 bases between. The CDR3 DNA is TGTGCCAGCAGCCCAGGGTGGGGGACGGGAGAGACCCAGTACTTC. Protein sequence: CASSPGWGTGETQYF. The variable domain in full, with the rest retrieved from reference TRBV5-5 and TRBJ2-5, is DAGVTQSPTHLIKTRGQQVTLRCSPISGHKSVSWYQQVLGQGPQFIFQYYEKEERGRGNFPDRFSARQFPNYSSELNVNALLLGDSALYLCASSPGWGTGETQYFGPGTRLLVL.

The chain recombines TRBV28 with TRBJ2-1; D remains unclear. This CDR3 is 12 amino acids long. CDR1 and CDR2 (germline): MDHEN, SYDVKM. Trimming removed 7 bases from V and 4 bases from J, with 8 bases in between. The CDR3 DNA reads TGTGCCAGCAACCTAAGATACAATGAGCAGTTCTTC. The encoded protein is CASNLRYNEQFF.

The rearrangement uses TRBV4-2 and TRBJ2-5; a weak D match, TRBD1 (5 bases). The last part of the DNA fits TRBJ2-7 better; the J call may be wrong. CDR1 is LGHNA and CDR2 is YNFKEQ in the germline V gene. The CDR3 consists of 15 residues. CDR3 DNA sequence: TGTGCCAGCAGCCAAGGAGACCAGGGCAGAGTCGAGCAGTACTTC. It yields the protein CASSQGDQGRVEQYF.

This chain uses TRBV11-1 with TRBJ2-7; 11 bases fit TRBD2. The J segment lost 6 bases and the V segment lost 5 bases, leaving 3 bases of the junction unmatched. The CDR3 sequence is 13 residues long. CDR1 is SGHAT, CDR2 FQDESV, per germline (reference sequence). The CDR3 protein is CASSTGLAAEQYF. The DNA for the CDR3 is TGTGCCAGCAGCACGGGACTAGCGGCCGAGCAGTACTTC.

The V gene is TRBV5-4, the J gene TRBJ2-1; TRBD2 might be the D (6 bases). V lost 4 bases and J 5 bases, leaving 16 bases between the germline ends. Germline assignment: CDR1 SGHNT and CDR2 YYREEE (reference sequence). CDR3 length: 15 amino acids. The CDR3 sequence is CASSLLLGGNNEQFF. The DNA for the CDR3 is TGTGCCAGCAGCCTCCTTCTGGGCGGGAACAATGAGCAGTTCTTC.

The V and J genes are TRBV25-1 and TRBJ2-1; tentatively, D is TRBD2 (6 bases). CDR1 and CDR2 (germline): MGHDK, SYGVNS. With 3 bases removed from V and 9 bases from J, the gap between germline ends came to 12 bases. This CDR3 is 13 amino acids long. The CDR3 spells CASSERESSEQFF. The CDR3 nucleotides read TGTGCCAGCAGTGAGCGGGAAAGTAGTGAGCAGTTCTTC.

The V call is TRBV11-1, the J call TRBJ1-1, with D uncertain. Between the trimmed V and J ends, which lost 3 bases and 4 bases, there was a span of 6 bases. The CDR3 length is 12 residues. CDR1 and CDR2 from the germline V gene are SGHAT and FQDESV (reference sequence). In DNA, the CDR3 is TGTGCCAGCAGCTTCGTGGGCACTGAAGCTTTCTTT. Translating it yields CASSFVGTEAFF.

This rearrangement joins TRBV29-1 to TRBJ2-5; 10 nucleotides align to TRBD2. The CDR3 length is 15 residues. Germline assignment: CDR1 SQVTM and CDR2 ANQGSEA. The junction had 11 bases not matched to a gene; V was cut back by 6 bases and J by 4 bases. The CDR3 region is CSVLKREGGGETQYF. In DNA, the CDR3 is TGCAGCGTACTGAAGCGGGAGGGCGGCGGAGAGACCCAGTACTTC.

The chain employs TRBV29-1 and TRBJ2-3; the match to TRBD2 covers 9 bases. Unmatched junction bases numbered 6, after V lost 7 bases and J lost 7 bases. CDR1 SQVTM and CDR2 ANQGSEA come from the germline V gene. There are 12 residues in the CDR3. The CDR3 bases are TGCAGCGGGCTAGCGGGAACAAATACGCAGTATTTT. The encoded protein is CSGLAGTNTQYF.

V usage is TRBV20-1 and J usage is TRBJ2-1; D not certain. The CDR3 is 11 residues long. V was shortened by 3 bases and J by 4 bases, with 4 bases between the two germline ends. The V gene's germline CDR1 is DFQATT and CDR2 SNEGSKA (reference sequence). The CDR3 here is CSASLYNEQFF. CDR3 DNA: TGCAGTGCTAGTTTATACAATGAGCAGTTCTTC.

The chain has TRBV9 and TRBJ1-4; 8 bases agree with TRBD1. This CDR3 region has 13 residues. After removal of 0 bases from V and 8 bases from J, the junction contained 0 bases not matched to a gene. Germline V gene sequence: CDR1 SGDLS, CDR2 YYNGEE. The CDR3, as DNA: TGTGCCAGCAGCGTAGGACAGGGGGAAAAACTGTTTTTT. As protein: CASSVGQGEKLFF.

The CDR3 DNA reads as TGTGCCAGTAGTCGCCCTGGCGGGGCCTACGAGCAGTACTTC. It yields the protein CASSRPGGAYEQYF. The chain employs TRBV19 and TRBJ2-7; perhaps TRBD2 as D (6 bases). CDR1 and CDR2 (germline): LNHDA, SQIVND (reference sequence). Deletions cut 5 bases from V and 2 bases from J, with 13 bases between. The CDR3 spans 14 residues.

This chain links TRBV2 with TRBJ2-7; perhaps D is TRBD1 or TRBD2 (5 bases each). The V end was cut by 2 bases, the J end by 2 bases, with 16 bases between. This CDR3 comprises 16 residues. From germline, CDR1 is SNHLY and CDR2 FYNNEI. CDR3 bases: TGTGCCAGCAGTGAAAAGTCAGGGACCCGCACCTACGAGCAGTACTTC. Protein product: CASSEKSGTRTYEQYF.

The chain carries TRBV28 and TRBJ2-7, with D perhaps assigned TRBD1 or TRBD2 (5 bases each). This CDR3 region has 13 residues. With 7 bases removed from V and 5 bases from J, the gap between germline ends came to 15 bases. In germline, CDR1 is MDHEN, CDR2 SYDVKM. DNA of the CDR3: TGTGCCAGCAAGAGCCCGGGACCCAACGAGCAGTACTTC. Translated, it gives CASKSPGPNEQYF.

The chain uses TRBV7-2 and TRBJ2-1, with 8 bases fitting TRBD2. Trimming at V came to 1 base and at J to 0 bases, leaving 2 bases not matched to a gene. CDR1 SGHTA and CDR2 FQGNSA come from the germline V gene. This CDR3 contains 16 residues. The CDR3 DNA sequence: TGTGCCAGCAGCTTAGGGCTAGCGGGCTCCTACAATGAGCAGTTCTTC. Translating gives CASSLGLAGSYNEQFF.

The V call is TRBV7-2, the J call TRBJ2-2; D possibly corresponds to TRBD1 (7 bases). Germline V gives CDR1 SGHTA, CDR2 FQGNSA. The V gene lost 7 bases and the J gene lost 5 bases, with 14 bases spanning the gap. This CDR3 has 14 amino acids. CDR3 sequence (DNA): TGTGCCAGCACCCGACAGGGAGGTACCGGGGAGCTGTTTTTT. The encoded protein is CASTRQGGTGELFF.